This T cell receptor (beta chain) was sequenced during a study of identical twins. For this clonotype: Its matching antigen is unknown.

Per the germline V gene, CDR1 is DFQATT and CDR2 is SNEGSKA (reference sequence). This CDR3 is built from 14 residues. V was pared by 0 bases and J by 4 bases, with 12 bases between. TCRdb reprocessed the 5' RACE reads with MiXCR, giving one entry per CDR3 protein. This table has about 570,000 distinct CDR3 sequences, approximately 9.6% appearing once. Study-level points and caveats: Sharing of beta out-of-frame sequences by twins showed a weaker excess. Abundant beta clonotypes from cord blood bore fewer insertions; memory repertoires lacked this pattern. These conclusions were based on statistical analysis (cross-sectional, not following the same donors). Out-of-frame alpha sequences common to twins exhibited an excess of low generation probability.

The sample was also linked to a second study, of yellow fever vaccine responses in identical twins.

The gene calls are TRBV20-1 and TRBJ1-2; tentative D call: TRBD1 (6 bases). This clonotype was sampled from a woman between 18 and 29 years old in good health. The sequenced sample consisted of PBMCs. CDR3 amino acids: CSARDGRGGYGYTF. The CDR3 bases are TGCAGTGCTAGAGATGGCAGGGGAGGCTATGGCTACACCTTC.